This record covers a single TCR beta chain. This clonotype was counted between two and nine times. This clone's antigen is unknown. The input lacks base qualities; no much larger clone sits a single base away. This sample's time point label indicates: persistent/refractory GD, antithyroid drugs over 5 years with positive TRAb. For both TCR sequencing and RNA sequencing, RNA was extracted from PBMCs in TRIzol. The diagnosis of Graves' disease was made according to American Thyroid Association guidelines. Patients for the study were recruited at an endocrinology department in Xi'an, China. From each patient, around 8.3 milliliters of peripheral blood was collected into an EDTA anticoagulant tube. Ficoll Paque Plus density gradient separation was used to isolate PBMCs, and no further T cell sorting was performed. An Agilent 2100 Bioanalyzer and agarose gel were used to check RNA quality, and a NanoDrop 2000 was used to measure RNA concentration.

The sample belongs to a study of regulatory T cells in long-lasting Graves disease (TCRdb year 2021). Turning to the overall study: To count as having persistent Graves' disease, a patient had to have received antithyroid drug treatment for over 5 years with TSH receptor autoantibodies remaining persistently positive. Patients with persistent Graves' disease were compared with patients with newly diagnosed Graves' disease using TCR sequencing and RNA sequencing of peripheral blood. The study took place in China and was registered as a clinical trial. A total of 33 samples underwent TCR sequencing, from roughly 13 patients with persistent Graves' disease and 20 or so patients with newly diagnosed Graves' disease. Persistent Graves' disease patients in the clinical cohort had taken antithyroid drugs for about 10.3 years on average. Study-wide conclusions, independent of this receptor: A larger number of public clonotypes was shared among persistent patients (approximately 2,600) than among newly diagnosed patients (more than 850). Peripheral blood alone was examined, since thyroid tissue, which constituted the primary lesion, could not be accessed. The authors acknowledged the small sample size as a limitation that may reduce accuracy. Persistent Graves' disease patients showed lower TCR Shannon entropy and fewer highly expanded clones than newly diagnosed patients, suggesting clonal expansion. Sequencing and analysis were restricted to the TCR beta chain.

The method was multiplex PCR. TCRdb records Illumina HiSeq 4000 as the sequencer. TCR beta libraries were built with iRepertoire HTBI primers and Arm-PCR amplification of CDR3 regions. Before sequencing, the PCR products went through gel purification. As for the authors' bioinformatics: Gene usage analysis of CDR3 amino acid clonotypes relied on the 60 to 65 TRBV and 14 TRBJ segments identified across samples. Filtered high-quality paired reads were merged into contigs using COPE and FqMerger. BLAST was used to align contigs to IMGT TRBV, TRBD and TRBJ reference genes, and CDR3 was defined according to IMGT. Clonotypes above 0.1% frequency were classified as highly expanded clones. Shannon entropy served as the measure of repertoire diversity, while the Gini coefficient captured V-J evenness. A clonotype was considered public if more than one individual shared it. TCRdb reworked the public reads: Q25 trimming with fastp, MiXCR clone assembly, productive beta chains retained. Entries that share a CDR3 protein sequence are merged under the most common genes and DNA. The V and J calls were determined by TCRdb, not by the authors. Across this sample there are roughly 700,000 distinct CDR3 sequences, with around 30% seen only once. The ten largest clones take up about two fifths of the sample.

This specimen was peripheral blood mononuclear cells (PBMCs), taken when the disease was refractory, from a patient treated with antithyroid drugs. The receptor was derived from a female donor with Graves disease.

The CDR3 reads CASSESGGLSNQPQHF. Here is the DNA: TGCGCCAGCAGTGAGTCGGGGGGGCTTAGCAATCAGCCCCAGCATTTT. The chain is made from TRBV10-2 and TRBJ1-5; the D segment could be TRBD1, given 6 matching bases. Cut back by 0 bases and 0 bases, the V and J ends lie 9 bases apart. Measured from the cysteine to the phenylalanine, the CDR3 is 16 residues long. The read is trimmed to its CDR3 DNA, 48 bases read in frame from base 1. CDR1 and CDR2, per the germline V gene, are WSHSY and SAAADI.